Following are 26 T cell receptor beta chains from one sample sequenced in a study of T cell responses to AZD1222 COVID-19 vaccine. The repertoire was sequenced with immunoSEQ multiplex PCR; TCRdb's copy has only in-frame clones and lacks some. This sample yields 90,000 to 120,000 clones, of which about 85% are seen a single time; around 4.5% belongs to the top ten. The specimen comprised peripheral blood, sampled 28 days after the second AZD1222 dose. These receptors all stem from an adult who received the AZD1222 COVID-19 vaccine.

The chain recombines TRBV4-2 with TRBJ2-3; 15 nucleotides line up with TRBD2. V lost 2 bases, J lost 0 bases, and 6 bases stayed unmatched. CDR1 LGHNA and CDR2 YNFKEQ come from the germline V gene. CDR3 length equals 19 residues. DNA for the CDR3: TGTGCCAGCAGCCAATTAGGACTAGCGGGGGGGTTTAGCACAGATACGCAGTATTTT. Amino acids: CASSQLGLAGGFSTDTQYF.

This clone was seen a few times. CDR3 amino acids: CASSVTGGNYGYTF. In nucleotides, the CDR3 is TGCGCCAGCAGCGTGACAGGGGGGAACTATGGCTACACCTTC. The V gene is TRBV5-1, the J gene TRBJ1-2, with 9 bases lining up with TRBD1. The V gene's germline CDR1 is SGHRS and CDR2 YFSETQ. The CDR3 has 14 amino acids. V was pared by 4 bases and J by 2 bases, with 3 bases of the junction left unmatched.

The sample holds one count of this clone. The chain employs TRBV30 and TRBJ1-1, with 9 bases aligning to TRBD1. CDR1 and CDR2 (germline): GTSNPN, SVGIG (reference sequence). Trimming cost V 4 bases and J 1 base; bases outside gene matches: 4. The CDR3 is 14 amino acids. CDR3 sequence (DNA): TGTGCCTGGAATCAGGGACAGGGGAACACTGAAGCTTTCTTT. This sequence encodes CAWNQGQGNTEAFF.

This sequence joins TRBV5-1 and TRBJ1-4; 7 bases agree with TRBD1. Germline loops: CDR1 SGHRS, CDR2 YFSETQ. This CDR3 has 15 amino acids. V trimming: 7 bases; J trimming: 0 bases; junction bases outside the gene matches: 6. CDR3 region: CASHAGGATNEKLFF. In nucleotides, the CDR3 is TGCGCCAGCCATGCAGGGGGTGCAACTAATGAAAAACTGTTTTTT. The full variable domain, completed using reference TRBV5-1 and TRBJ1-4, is KAGVTQTPRYLIKTRGQQVTLSCSPISGHRSVSWYQQTPGQGLQFLFEYFSETQRNKGNFPGRFSGRQFSNSRSEMNVSTLELGDSALYLCASHAGGATNEKLFFGSGTQLSVL.

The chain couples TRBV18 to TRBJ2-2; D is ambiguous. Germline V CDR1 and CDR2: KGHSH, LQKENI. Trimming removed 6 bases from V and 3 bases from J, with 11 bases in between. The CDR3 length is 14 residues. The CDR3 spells CASSPGSDTGELFF. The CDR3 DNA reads TGTGCCAGCTCTCCCGGGTCCGACACCGGGGAGCTGTTTTTT.

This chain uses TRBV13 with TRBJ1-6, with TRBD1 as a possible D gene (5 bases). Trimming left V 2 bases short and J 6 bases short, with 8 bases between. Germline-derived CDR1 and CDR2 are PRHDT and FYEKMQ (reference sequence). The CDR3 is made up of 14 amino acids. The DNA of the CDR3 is TGTGCCAGCAGCTTAACGAGGGGTAATTCACCCCTCCACTTT. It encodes CASSLTRGNSPLHF.

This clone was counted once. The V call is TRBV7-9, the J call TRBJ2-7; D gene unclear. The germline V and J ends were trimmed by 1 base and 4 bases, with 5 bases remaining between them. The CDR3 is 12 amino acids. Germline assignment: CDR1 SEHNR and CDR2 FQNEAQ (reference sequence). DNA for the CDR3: TGTGCCAGCAGCTTAGGACGGTACGAGCAGTACTTC. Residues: CASSLGRYEQYF.

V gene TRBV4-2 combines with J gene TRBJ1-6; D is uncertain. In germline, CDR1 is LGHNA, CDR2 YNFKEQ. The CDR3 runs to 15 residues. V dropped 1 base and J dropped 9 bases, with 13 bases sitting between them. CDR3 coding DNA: TGTGCCAGCAGCCAAGTTAACATTGGGTCTTCACCCCTCCACTTT. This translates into CASSQVNIGSSPLHF.

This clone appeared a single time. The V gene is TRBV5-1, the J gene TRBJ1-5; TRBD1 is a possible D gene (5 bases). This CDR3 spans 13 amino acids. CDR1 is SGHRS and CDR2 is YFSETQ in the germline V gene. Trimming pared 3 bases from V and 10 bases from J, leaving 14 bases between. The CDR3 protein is CASSSGRGVPQHF. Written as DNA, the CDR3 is TGCGCCAGCAGCTCGGGCCGGGGGGTCCCCCAGCATTTT.

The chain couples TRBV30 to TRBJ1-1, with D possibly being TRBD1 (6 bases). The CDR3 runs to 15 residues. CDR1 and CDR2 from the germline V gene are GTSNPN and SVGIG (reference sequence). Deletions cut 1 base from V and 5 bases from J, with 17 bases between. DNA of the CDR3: TGTGCCTGGAGTGATCCGGGACACCCGGGTACTGAAGCTTTCTTT. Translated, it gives CAWSDPGHPGTEAFF.

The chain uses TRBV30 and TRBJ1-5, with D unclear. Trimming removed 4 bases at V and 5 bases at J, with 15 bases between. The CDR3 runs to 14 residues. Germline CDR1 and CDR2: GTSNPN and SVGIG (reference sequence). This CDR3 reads CAWTVGNGDQPQHF. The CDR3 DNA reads TGTGCCTGGACTGTAGGAAATGGAGATCAGCCCCAGCATTTT.

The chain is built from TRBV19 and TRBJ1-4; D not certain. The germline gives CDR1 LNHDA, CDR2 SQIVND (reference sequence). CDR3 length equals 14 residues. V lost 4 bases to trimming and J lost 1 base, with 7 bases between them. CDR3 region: CASSKGITNEKLFF. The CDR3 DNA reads TGTGCCAGTAGTAAGGGAATAACTAATGAAAAACTGTTTTTT.

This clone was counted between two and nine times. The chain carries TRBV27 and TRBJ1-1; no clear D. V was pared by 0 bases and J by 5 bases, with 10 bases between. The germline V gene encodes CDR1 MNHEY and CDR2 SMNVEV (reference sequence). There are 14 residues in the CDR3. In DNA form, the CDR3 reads TGTGCCAGCAGTTTATCTGGGCTCTTAACTGAAGCTTTCTTT. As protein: CASSLSGLLTEAFF.

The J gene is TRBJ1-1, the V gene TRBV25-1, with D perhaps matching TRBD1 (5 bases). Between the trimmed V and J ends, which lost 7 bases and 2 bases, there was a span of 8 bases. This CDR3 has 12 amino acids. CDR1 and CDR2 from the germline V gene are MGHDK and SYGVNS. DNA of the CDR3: TGTGCCAGCAAGAGGGGAAACACTGAAGCTTTCTTT. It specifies CASKRGNTEAFF. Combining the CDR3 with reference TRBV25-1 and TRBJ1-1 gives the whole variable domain EADIYQTPRYLVIGTGKKITLECSQTMGHDKMYWYQQDPGMELHLIHYSYGVNSTEKGDLSSESTVSRIRTEHFPLTLESARPSHTSQYLCASKRGNTEAFFGQGTRLTVV.

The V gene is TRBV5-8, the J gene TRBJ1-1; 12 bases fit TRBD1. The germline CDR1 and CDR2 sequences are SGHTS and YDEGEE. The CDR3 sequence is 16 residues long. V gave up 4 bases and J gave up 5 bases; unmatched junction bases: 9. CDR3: CASSPRDRGLGTEAFF. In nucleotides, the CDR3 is TGTGCCAGCAGCCCCCGGGACAGGGGGCTAGGGACTGAAGCTTTCTTT.

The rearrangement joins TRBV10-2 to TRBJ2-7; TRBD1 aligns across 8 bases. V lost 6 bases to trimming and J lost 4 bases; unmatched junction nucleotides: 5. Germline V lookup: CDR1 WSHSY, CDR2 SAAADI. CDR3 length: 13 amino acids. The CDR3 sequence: CASSEQGGYEQYF. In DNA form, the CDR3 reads TGCGCCAGCAGCGAACAGGGGGGATACGAGCAGTACTTC.

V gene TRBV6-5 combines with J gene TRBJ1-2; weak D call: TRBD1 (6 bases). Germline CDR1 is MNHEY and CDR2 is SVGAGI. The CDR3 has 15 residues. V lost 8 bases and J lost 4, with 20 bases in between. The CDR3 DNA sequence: TGTGCCAGCTACACCGGGGGGGCCTGGGGCTATGGCTACACCTTC. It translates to CASYTGGAWGYGYTF.

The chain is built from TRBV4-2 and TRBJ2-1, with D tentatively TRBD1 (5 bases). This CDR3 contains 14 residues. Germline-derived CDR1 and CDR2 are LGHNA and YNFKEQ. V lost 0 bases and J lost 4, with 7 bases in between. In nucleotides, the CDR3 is TGTGCCAGCAGCCAAGAATCAGGGTACAATGAGCAGTTCTTC. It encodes CASSQESGYNEQFF.

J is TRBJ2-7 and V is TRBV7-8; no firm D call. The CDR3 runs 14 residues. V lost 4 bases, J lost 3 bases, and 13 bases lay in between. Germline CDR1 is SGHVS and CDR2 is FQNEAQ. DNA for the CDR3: TGTGCCAGCAGCTCTTATTTAGCAGGCTACGAGCAGTACTTC. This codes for CASSSYLAGYEQYF. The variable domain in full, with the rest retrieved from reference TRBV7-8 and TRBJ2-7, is GAGVSQSPRYKVAKRGQDVALRCDPISGHVSLFWYQQALGQGPEFLTYFQNEAQLDKSGLPSDRFFAERPEGSVSTLKIQRTQQEDSAVYLCASSSYLAGYEQYFGPGTRLTVT.

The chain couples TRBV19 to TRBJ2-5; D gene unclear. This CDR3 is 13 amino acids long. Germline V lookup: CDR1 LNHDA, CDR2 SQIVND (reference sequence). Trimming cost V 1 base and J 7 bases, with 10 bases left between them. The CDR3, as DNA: TGTGCCAGTAGTATAGGGGTAGCAGGGACCCAGTACTTC. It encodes CASSIGVAGTQYF.

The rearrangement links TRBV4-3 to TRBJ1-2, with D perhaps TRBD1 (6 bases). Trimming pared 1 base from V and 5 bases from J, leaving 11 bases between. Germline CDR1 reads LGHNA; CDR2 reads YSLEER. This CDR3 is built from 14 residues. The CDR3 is CASSQAQGMYGYTF. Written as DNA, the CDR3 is TGCGCCAGCAGCCAAGCACAGGGAATGTATGGCTACACCTTC.

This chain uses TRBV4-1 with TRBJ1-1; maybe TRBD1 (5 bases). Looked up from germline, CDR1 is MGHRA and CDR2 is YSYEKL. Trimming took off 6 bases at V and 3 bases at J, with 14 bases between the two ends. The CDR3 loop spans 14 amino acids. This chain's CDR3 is CASSFIQGDTEAFF. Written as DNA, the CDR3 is TGCGCCAGCAGTTTTATCCAGGGCGACACTGAAGCTTTCTTT.

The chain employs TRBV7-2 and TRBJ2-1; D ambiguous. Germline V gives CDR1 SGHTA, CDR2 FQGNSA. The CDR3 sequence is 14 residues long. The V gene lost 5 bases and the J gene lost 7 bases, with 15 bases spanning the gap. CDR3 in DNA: TGTGCCAGCAGCCCACCCCGGACGCCGAATGAGCAGTTCTTC. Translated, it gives CASSPPRTPNEQFF.

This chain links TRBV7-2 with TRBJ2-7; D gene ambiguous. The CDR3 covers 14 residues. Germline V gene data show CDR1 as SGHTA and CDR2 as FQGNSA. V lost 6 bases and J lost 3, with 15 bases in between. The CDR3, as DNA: TGTGCCAGCAGGCCCGACTGGGAAAACTACGAGCAGTACTTC. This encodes CASRPDWENYEQYF.

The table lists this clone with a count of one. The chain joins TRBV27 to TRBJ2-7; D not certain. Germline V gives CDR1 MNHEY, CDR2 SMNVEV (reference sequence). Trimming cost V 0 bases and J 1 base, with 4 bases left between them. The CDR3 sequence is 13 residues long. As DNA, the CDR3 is TGTGCCAGCAGTTTATCTGTTTCCTACGAGCAGTACTTC. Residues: CASSLSVSYEQYF.

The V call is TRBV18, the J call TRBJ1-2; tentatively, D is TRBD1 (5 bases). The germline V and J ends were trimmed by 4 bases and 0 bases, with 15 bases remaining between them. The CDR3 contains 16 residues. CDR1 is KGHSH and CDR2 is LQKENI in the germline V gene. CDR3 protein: CASSLEPGTSNYGYTF. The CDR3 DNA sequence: TGTGCCAGCTCACTAGAGCCCGGGACTTCTAACTATGGCTACACCTTC. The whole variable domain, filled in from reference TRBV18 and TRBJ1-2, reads NAGVMQNPRHLVRRRGQEARLRCSPMKGHSHVYWYRQLPEEGLKFMVYLQKENIIDESGMPKERFSAEFPKEGPSILRIQQVVRGDSAAYFCASSLEPGTSNYGYTFGSGTRLTVV.